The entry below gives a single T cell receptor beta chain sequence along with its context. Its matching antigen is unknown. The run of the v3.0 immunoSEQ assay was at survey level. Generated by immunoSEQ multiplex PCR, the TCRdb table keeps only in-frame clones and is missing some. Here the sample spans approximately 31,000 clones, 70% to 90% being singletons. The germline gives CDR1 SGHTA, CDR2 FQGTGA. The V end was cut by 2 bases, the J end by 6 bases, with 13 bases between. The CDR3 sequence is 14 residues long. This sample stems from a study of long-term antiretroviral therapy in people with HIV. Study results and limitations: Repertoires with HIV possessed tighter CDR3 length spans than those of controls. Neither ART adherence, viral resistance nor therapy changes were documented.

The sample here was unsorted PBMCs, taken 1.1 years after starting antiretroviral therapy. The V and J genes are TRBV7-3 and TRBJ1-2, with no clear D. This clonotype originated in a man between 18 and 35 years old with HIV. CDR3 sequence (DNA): TGTGCCAGCAGCTTAGGCACCGAGGGCGATGGCTACACCTTC. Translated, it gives CASSLGTEGDGYTF.